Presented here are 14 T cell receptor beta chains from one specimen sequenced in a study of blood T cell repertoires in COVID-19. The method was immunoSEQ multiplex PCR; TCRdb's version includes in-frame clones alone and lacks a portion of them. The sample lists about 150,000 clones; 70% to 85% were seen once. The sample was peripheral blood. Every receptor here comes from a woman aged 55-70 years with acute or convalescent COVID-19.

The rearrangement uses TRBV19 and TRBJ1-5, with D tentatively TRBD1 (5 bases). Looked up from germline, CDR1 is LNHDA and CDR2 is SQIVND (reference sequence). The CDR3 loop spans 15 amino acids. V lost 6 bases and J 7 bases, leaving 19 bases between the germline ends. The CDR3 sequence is CASRSGLKVVQPQHF. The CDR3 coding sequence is TGTGCCAGTAGATCGGGACTCAAGGTCGTACAGCCCCAGCATTTT.

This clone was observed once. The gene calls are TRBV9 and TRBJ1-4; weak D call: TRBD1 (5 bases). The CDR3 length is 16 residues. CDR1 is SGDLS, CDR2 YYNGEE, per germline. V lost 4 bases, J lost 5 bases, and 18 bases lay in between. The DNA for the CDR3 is TGTGCCAGCAGCCCCGGGGGGGTAAGGGGAAATGAAAAACTGTTTTTT. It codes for CASSPGGVRGNEKLFF.

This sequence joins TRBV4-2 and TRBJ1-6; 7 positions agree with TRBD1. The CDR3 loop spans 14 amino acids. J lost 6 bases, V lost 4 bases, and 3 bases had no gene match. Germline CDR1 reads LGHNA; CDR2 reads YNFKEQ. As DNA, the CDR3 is TGTGCCAGCAGCCTCCGGGACAGTAATTCACCCCTCCACTTT. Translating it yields CASSLRDSNSPLHF.

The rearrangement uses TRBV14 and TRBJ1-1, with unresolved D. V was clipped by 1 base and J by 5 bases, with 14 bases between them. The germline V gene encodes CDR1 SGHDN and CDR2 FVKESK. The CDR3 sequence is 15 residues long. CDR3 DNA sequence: TGTGCCAGCAGCCAAGTATCGGGCCGGGAGACTGAAGCTTTCTTT. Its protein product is CASSQVSGRETEAFF.

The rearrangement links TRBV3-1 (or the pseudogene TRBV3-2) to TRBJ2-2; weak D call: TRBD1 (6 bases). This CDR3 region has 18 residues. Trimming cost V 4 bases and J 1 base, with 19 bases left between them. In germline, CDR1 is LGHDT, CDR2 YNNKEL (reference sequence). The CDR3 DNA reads TGTGCCAGCAGCCGGGGGAGTCCCGGGACAAGGAACACCGGGGAGCTGTTTTTT. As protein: CASSRGSPGTRNTGELFF.

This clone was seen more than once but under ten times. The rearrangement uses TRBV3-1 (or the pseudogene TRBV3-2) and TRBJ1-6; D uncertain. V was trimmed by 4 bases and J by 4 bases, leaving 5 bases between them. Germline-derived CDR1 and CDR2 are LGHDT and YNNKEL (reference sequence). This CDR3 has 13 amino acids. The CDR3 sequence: CASSRGYNSPLHF. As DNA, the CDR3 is TGTGCCAGCAGCCGCGGATATAATTCACCCCTCCACTTT.

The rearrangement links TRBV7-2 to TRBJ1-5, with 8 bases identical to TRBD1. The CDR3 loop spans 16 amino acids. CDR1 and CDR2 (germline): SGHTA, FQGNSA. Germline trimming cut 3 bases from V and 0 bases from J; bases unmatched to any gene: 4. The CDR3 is CASSFATGGSNQPQHF. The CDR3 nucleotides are TGTGCCAGCAGCTTCGCCACAGGGGGTAGCAATCAGCCCCAGCATTTT. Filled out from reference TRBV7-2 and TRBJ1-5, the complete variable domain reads GAGVSQSPSNKVTEKGKDVELRCDPISGHTALYWYRQSLGQGLEFLIYFQGNSAPDKSGLPSDRFSAERTGGSVSTLTIQRTQQEDSAVYLCASSFATGGSNQPQHFGDGTRLSIL.

Here the CDR3 DNA reads TGTGCTCGGGGGGGGTGGAACACTGAAGCTTTCTTT. It specifies CARGGWNTEAFF. The V gene is TRBV30, the J gene TRBJ1-1, with D perhaps matching TRBD1 (5 bases). The CDR3 is 12 residues long. The V gene's germline CDR1 is GTSNPN and CDR2 SVGIG (reference sequence).

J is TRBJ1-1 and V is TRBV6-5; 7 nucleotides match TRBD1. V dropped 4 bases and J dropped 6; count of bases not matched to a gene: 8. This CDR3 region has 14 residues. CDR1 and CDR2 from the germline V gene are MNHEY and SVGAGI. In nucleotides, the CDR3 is TGTGCCAGCAGTTTACCGGGACAGAGGTCTGAAGCTTTCTTT. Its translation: CASSLPGQRSEAFF.

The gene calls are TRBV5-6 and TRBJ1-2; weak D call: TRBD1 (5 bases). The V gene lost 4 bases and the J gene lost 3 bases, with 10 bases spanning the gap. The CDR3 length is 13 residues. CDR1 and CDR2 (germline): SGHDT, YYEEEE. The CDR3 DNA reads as TGTGCCAGCAGCACCATACAGGACTATGGCTACACCTTC. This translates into CASSTIQDYGYTF.

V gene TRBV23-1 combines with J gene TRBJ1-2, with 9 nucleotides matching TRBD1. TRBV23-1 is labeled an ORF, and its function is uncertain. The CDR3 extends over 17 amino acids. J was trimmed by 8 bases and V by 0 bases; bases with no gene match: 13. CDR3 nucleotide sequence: TGCGCCAGCAGTCAATCGGTGGGACAGGGTTTGCTTCGAGGCTACACCTTC. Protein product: CASSQSVGQGLLRGYTF.

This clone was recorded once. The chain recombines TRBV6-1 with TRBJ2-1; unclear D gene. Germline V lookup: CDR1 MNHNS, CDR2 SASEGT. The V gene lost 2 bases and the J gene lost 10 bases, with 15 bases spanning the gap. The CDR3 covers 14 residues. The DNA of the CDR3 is TGTGCCAGCAGTGAAAGGAAACCGTCCGGGGAGCAGTTCTTC. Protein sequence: CASSERKPSGEQFF.

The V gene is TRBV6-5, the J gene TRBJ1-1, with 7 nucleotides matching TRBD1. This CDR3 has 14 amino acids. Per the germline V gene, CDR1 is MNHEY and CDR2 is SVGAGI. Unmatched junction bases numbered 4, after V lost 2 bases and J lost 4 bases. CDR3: CASSYTGVATEAFF. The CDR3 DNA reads TGTGCCAGCAGTTACACAGGGGTGGCCACTGAAGCTTTCTTT.

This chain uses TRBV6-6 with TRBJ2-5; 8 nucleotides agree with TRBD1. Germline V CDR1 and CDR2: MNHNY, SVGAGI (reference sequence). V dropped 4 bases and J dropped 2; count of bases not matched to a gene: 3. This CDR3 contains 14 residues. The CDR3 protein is CASSSQGAQETQYF. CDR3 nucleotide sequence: TGTGCCAGCAGTTCGCAGGGGGCGCAAGAGACCCAGTACTTC.